This T cell receptor (beta chain) was obtained from a study of blood T cell repertoires in COVID-19. The germline gives CDR1 SQVTM, CDR2 ANQGSEA. V shed 6 bases, J shed 5 bases, and the junction held 13 bases outside the gene matches. This CDR3 is built from 15 residues. Here immunoSEQ multiplex PCR was the method, and the copy in TCRdb shows in-frame clones only, minus some. The sample lists fewer than 120,000 clones, roughly 82% occurring once. This chain connects TRBV29-1 to TRBJ2-5, with 9 bases aligning to TRBD1. The clonotype was recovered from an older woman with acute or convalescent COVID-19. The source material was peripheral blood. The CDR3 here is CSVALPDRGWETQYF. CDR3 nucleotide sequence: TGCAGCGTGGCCCTCCCGGACAGGGGATGGGAGACCCAGTACTTC.